Listed below are T cell receptor beta chains from one sample, sequenced in a study of metastatic and nonmetastatic thyroid tumors. TCRdb used MiXCR to call clones anew from the PCR reads. The sample holds about 92,000 clones, about 16% seen once. The specimen sequenced was blood. These receptors all come from a female donor with papillary thyroid cancer or a benign thyroid nodule (not recorded which). Some clones in this sample may be carry-over from other donors' samples. CDR3s include the opening cysteine and the closing phenylalanine or tryptophan. A D gene is named only where the DNA matches it firmly. For some rows the clone size is stated as once, few or many, or as a class when expanded; others skip it.

TRBJ2-4 - - TRBV5-6 CASSFTGMKNIQYF TGTGCCAGCAGCTTTACAGGGATGAAAAACATTCAGTACTTC
TRBJ1-2 many - TRBV6-5 CASSYSGYGYTF TGTGCCAGCAGTTACTCGGGGTATGGCTACACCTTC
TRBJ2-5 many TRBD2 TRBV2 CASSPRTSGETQYF TGTGCCAGCAGCCCCCGGACTAGCGGCGAGACCCAGTACTTC
TRBJ1-6 few TRBD1 TRBV27 CASIPRTGGTGNSPLHF TGTGCCAGCATTCCGAGGACAGGGGGCACTGGTAATTCACCCCTCCACTTT
TRBJ1-1 many - TRBV29-1 CSVEVWQNTEAFF TGCAGCGTTGAAGTTTGGCAGAACACTGAAGCTTTCTTT
TRBJ2-3 many - TRBV7-2 CASSLLVGRTQYF TGTGCCAGCAGCTTGCTAGTGGGGCGTACGCAGTATTTT
TRBJ1-5 many - TRBV5-1 CASRGDSNQPQHF TGCGCCAGCAGGGGCGATAGCAATCAGCCCCAGCATTTT
TRBJ1-4 many - TRBV2 CASSRMGSTNEKLFF TGTGCCAGCAGCCGAATGGGCTCAACTAATGAAAAACTGTTTTTT
TRBJ1-5 few TRBD1 TRBV6-2/TRBV6-3 CASIPGTGDQPQHF TGTGCCAGCATTCCCGGGACAGGGGATCAGCCCCAGCATTTT
TRBJ1-2 many - TRBV20-1 CSASTREGYGYTF TGCAGTGCTAGTACCAGGGAAGGCTATGGCTACACCTTC
TRBJ2-7 few - TRBV11-2 CASSSRGQGSRCEQYF TGTGCCAGCAGCTCTCGTGGGCAGGGATCTCGTTGCGAGCAGTACTTC
TRBJ1-1 - - TRBV4-1 CASSRLGDTEAFF TGCGCCAGCAGCCGGTTGGGGGACACTGAAGCTTTCTTT
TRBJ1-4 many - TRBV15 CATSRRSSNEKLFF TGTGCCACCAGCAGACGGAGCTCTAATGAAAAACTGTTTTTT
TRBJ1-5 many - TRBV28 CASTPVGSLNQPQHF TGTGCCAGCACCCCCGTCGGGTCTCTCAATCAGCCCCAGCATTTT
TRBJ1-2 many TRBD1 TRBV29-1 CSVTLTGGMGYTF TGCAGCGTGACTCTCACAGGGGGAATGGGCTACACCTTC
TRBJ1-5 many - TRBV19 CASSITEYSNQPQHF TGTGCCAGTAGTATCACGGAATATAGCAATCAGCCCCAGCATTTT
TRBJ2-7 many - TRBV7-6 CASSSWDRSYEQYF TGTGCCAGCAGCTCCTGGGACCGCTCCTACGAGCAGTACTTC
TRBJ2-7 many TRBD1 TRBV12-3/TRBV12-4 CASSFGTGSYEQYF TGTGCCAGCAGTTTCGGGACAGGCTCCTACGAGCAGTACTTC
TRBJ1-2 many - TRBV20-1 CSARGGGGYTF TGCAGTGCTAGAGGAGGGGGTGGCTACACCTTC
TRBJ1-3 many - TRBV6-1 CASRTFQGIPGNTIYF TGTGCCAGCAGGACCTTTCAGGGAATCCCTGGAAACACCATATATTTT
TRBJ1-4 - - TRBV27 CASSFRVQEQLFF TGTGCCAGCAGTTTCCGTGTTCAAGAGCAACTGTTTTTT
TRBJ2-4 - TRBD1 TRBV13 CASSLTYGQGKNIQYF TGTGCCAGCAGTCTCACCTATGGACAGGGGAAAAACATTCAGTACTTC
TRBJ1-2 many TRBD1 TRBV28 CASSPTGLGYTF TGTGCCAGCAGTCCGACAGGGTTAGGCTACACCTTC
TRBJ1-6 few - TRBV10-3 CATHGSAGANSPLHF TGTGCCACCCATGGCAGCGCAGGTGCGAACTCACCCCTCCACTTT
TRBJ2-2 - - TRBV7-6 CASIPDSFRTGELFF TGTGCCAGCATCCCGGACTCCTTTCGAACCGGGGAGCTGTTTTTT
TRBJ2-1 - - TRBV25-1 CASSGTISGFSRKFDNEQFF TGTGCCAGCAGTGGCACCATCAGTGGATTCTCTCGAAAATTCGACAATGAGCAGTTCTTC
TRBJ1-5 many - TRBV18 CASSSLTGSNQPQHF TGTGCCAGCTCATCCTTGACAGGATCCAATCAGCCCCAGCATTTT
TRBJ2-7 - - TRBV27 CASSTDGCYEQYF TGTGCCAGCAGTACGGACGGATGTTACGAGCAGTACTTC
TRBJ1-2 few TRBD1 TRBV13 CASSLGQGPTF TGTGCCAGCAGCTTAGGACAGGGGCCGACCTTC
TRBJ2-1 many - TRBV13 CASSLGGPPYNEQFF TGTGCCAGCAGCTTAGGGGGACCACCTTACAATGAGCAGTTCTTC
TRBJ1-1 many TRBD1 TRBV19 CASSRLSPGTGGSVNTEAFF TGTGCCAGTAGCCGACTGTCTCCCGGGACAGGGGGCAGTGTGAACACTGAAGCTTTCTTT
TRBJ2-7 medium-sized - TRBV2 CASSDSLGVYEQYF TGTGCCAGCAGTGACTCCCTAGGGGTCTACGAGCAGTACTTC
TRBJ1-3 - TRBD1 TRBV18 CASSPPLDRVLNTIYF TGTGCCAGCTCACCACCCCTTGACAGGGTGTTGAACACCATATATTTT
TRBJ1-4 many - TRBV12-3/TRBV12-4 CASSLSIVEETGKLFF TGTGCCAGCAGTTTATCCATAGTAGAAGAGACGGGGAAACTGTTTTTT
TRBJ1-5 many - TRBV7-8 CASSLALVQGRQPQHF TGTGCCAGCAGCTTAGCGCTGGTACAGGGTAGGCAGCCCCAGCATTTT
TRBJ2-7 - TRBD1 TRBV2 CASHRDRQYEQYF TGTGCCAGCCACCGGGACAGGCAATACGAGCAGTACTTC
TRBJ2-2 many - TRBV4-2 CASSQEGGGPITGELFF TGTGCCAGCAGCCAAGAGGGAGGGGGGCCGATAACCGGGGAGCTGTTTTTT
TRBJ2-3 many TRBD2 TRBV10-2 CASSSAGPQKDTQYF TGCGCCAGCAGTTCAGCGGGGCCACAAAAAGATACGCAGTATTTT
TRBJ2-2 - - TRBV11-3 CASSLRAGELFF TGTGCCAGCAGCCTGAGGGCCGGGGAGCTGTTTTTT
TRBJ2-5 - - TRBV5-1 CASAVAGRETQYF TGCGCCAGCGCGGTGGCAGGACGAGAGACCCAGTACTTC
TRBJ2-7 many TRBD1 TRBV27 CASSPPDRVYEQYF TGTGCCAGCAGTCCTCCCGACAGGGTTTACGAGCAGTACTTC
TRBJ1-4 many - TRBV2 CASSVVGYEKLFF TGTGCCAGCAGTGTAGTGGGCTATGAAAAACTGTTTTTT
TRBJ2-2 many - TRBV6-2/TRBV6-3 CASSYSTGGLNGELFF TGTGCCAGCAGTTACTCGACGGGGGGCCTTAACGGGGAGCTGTTTTTT
TRBJ2-3 many - TRBV29-1 CSVVARGTDTQYF TGCAGCGTTGTGGCGCGCGGCACAGATACGCAGTATTTT
TRBJ2-3 many - TRBV6-1 CASSVGTTDTQYF TGTGCCAGCAGTGTCGGAACCACAGATACGCAGTATTTT
TRBJ2-7 many TRBD1 TRBV5-1 CASSLRTGGREQYF TGCGCCAGCAGCTTAAGGACAGGGGGGCGCGAGCAGTACTTC
TRBJ1-5 few - TRBV6-2/TRBV6-3 CASSYPLSNQPQHF TGTGCCAGCAGTTACCCTCTCTCCAATCAGCCCCAGCATTTT
TRBJ2-2 many - TRBV5-1 CASSGVATNTGELFF TGCGCCAGCAGCGGAGTAGCGACGAACACCGGGGAGCTGTTTTTT